The clone carrying this TCR beta chain has a count of ten or more. Its antigen is unknown. This specimen comes from a study of neurological immune-mediated disorders. Study results and caveats: There were no CDR3 amino acid sequences shared by expanded clones across subjects, a result suggesting private repertoires in all groups.

This CDR3 has 12 residues. V was pared by 0 bases and J by 9 bases, with 6 bases between. The germline CDR1 and CDR2 sequences are LGHDT and YNNKEL (reference sequence). The sorted-subset TCR libraries were prepared using 750,000 to 1,000,000 CD4+ or CD8+ T cells as the starting material. The cDNA was generated by 5'RACE with 10-nucleotide random UMIs. TCRdb used MiXCR to reprocess the 5' RACE reads, holding one entry per CDR3 protein. The table has approximately 20,000 distinct CDR3 sequences, 6.5% to 9% seen once. The receptor was isolated from a woman in her 30s with HTLV-1-associated myelopathy (HAM/TSP). The sample comprised CD8+ T cells from blood. J is TRBJ2-1 and V is TRBV3-1, with unresolved D. CDR3 sequence: CASSQDHGEQFF. CDR3 DNA sequence: TGTGCCAGCAGCCAAGATCACGGTGAGCAGTTCTTC.